Presented here are 25 T cell receptor beta chains from one specimen sequenced in a study of radiotherapy plus CTLA-4 blockade in lung cancer (dated by TCRdb to between 2018 and 2020). The library was made by the immunoSEQ multiplex PCR assay. This immuneACCESS table, as held by TCRdb, lists in-frame sequences with V and J called but not all clones. Of the missing ones, under half trace to an unresolved V gene in checked studies; the others have no known cause. This sample comprises 35,000 or so clones, approximately 85% of them detected only once. About 5.8% of the sample lies in the top ten. This specimen consisted of peripheral blood, obtained from a patient treated with radiotherapy plus ipilimumab. The receptor set was obtained from a human donor with non-small cell lung cancer who had stable disease on radiotherapy plus ipilimumab.

This clone came up once. The gene calls are TRBV27 and TRBJ2-3; 7 bases are shared with TRBD1. CDR3 length equals 15 residues. Germline-derived CDR1 and CDR2 are MNHEY and SMNVEV (reference sequence). Trimming at V came to 6 bases and at J to 4 bases, leaving 10 bases not matched to a gene. The CDR3 sequence is CASSQGVVRADTQYF. CDR3 DNA sequence: TGTGCCAGCAGCCAGGGGGTTGTTAGGGCAGATACGCAGTATTTT.

This chain connects TRBV11-2 to TRBJ2-7, with a possible D match to TRBD2 (5 bases). The ends were cut back, 5 bases at V and 3 bases at J, with 11 bases in the middle. Germline assignment: CDR1 SGHAT and CDR2 FQNNGV. The CDR3 has 13 residues. The DNA of the CDR3 is TGTGCCAGCAGCAAAGAGGGCATCTACGAGCAGTACTTC. Translated: CASSKEGIYEQYF.

The J gene is TRBJ2-2, the V gene TRBV2; 7 bases align to TRBD2. CDR1 is SNHLY, CDR2 FYNNEI, per germline. The CDR3 loop spans 13 amino acids. V lost 8 bases and J lost 8; bases outside the gene matches: 8. CDR3 sequence (DNA): TGTGCCAGCGTGACCGGGAGGTTTGGGGAGCTGTTTTTT. This codes for CASVTGRFGELFF.

This chain joins TRBV27 and TRBJ1-2; possible D gene TRBD1, 5 bases. The germline V and J ends were trimmed by 4 bases and 5 bases, with 17 bases remaining between them. CDR1 and CDR2 from the germline V gene are MNHEY and SMNVEV (reference sequence). CDR3 length: 15 residues. The DNA of the CDR3 is TGTGCCAGCAGTTCGGCTAAAAACAGGAAATATGGCTACACCTTC. This encodes CASSSAKNRKYGYTF.

J is TRBJ1-5 and V is TRBV5-5, with 7 positions matching TRBD1. V was clipped by 3 bases and J by 3 bases; unmatched bases: 3. Germline assignment: CDR1 SGHKS and CDR2 YYEKEE (reference sequence). This CDR3 has 14 amino acids. This CDR3 reads CASSYGTVNQPQHF. The CDR3 coding sequence is TGTGCCAGCAGCTACGGGACAGTCAATCAGCCCCAGCATTTT.

This sequence joins TRBV27 and TRBJ1-2, with 10 bases aligning to TRBD1. V lost 4 bases to trimming and J lost 2 bases; unmatched junction nucleotides: 4. This CDR3 spans 15 amino acids. The germline V gene has CDR1 MNHEY and CDR2 SMNVEV (reference sequence). This CDR3 reads CASSSRDRGNYGYTF. CDR3 coding DNA: TGTGCCAGCAGTTCCCGGGACAGGGGAAACTATGGCTACACCTTC.

The chain carries TRBV30 and TRBJ1-4; D is possibly TRBD1 (6 bases). This CDR3 is 16 amino acids long. The germline V gene encodes CDR1 GTSNPN and CDR2 SVGIG (reference sequence). Trimming shortened V by 0 bases and J by 8 bases, and 19 bases separated the two germline ends. The chain's CDR3 is CAWSVQRGGGEEKLFF. In DNA, the CDR3 is TGTGCCTGGAGTGTACAGAGGGGAGGGGGTGAGGAAAAACTGTTTTTT.

V usage is TRBV6-5 and J usage is TRBJ2-7; TRBD2 might be the D (6 bases). The CDR3 has 15 amino acids. Germline CDR1 MNHEY, CDR2 SVGAGI. Trimming shortened V by 0 bases and J by 2 bases, and 11 bases separated the two germline ends. The CDR3 bases are TGTGCCAGCAGTTACTCGATTGCGGGGACCTACGAGCAGTACTTC. Residues: CASSYSIAGTYEQYF.

V is TRBV7-3 and J is TRBJ2-1, with 9 bases aligning to TRBD2. The CDR3 has 14 residues. Trimming took 5 bases from V and 12 from J; bases not matched to a gene: 11. Germline V gives CDR1 SGHTA, CDR2 FQGTGA. The CDR3 DNA follows: TGTGCCAGCAGCCCCCTGACGCAAGCGGGAGGGCAGTTCTTC. Translation: CASSPLTQAGGQFF. Supplemented by reference TRBV7-3 and TRBJ2-1, the full variable domain reads GAGVSQTPSNKVTEKGKYVELRCDPISGHTALYWYRQSLGQGPEFLIYFQGTGAADDSGLPNDRFFAVRPEGSVSTLKIQRTERGDSAVYLCASSPLTQAGGQFFGPGTRLTVL.

The chain is built from TRBV30 and TRBJ2-7, with 8 nucleotides matching TRBD1. The CDR3 extends over 12 amino acids. From germline, CDR1 is GTSNPN and CDR2 SVGIG (reference sequence). CDR3 region: CALDRDIYEQYF. In DNA form, the CDR3 reads TGTGCTTTGGACAGGGATATCTACGAGCAGTACTTC.

V usage is TRBV7-9 and J usage is TRBJ1-1; a weak D match, TRBD1 (5 bases). Trimming took 7 bases from V and 0 from J, leaving 15 bases between them. From germline, CDR1 is SEHNR and CDR2 FQNEAQ (reference sequence). This CDR3 has 15 amino acids. This chain's CDR3 is CASIRGTGVNTEAFF. The CDR3, as DNA: TGTGCCAGCATAAGGGGTACAGGAGTGAACACTGAAGCTTTCTTT.

For the CDR3, the DNA is TGTGCCAGCAGTTACCGCCGGGACTCACAAGAGACCCAGTACTTC. Translating gives CASSYRRDSQETQYF. The V gene is TRBV6-6, the J gene TRBJ2-5, with a possible D match to TRBD2 (6 bases). The CDR3 runs to 15 residues. The germline CDR1 and CDR2 sequences are MNHNY and SVGAGI (reference sequence). V lost 2 bases and J lost 2, with 12 bases in between.

This chain links TRBV7-2 with TRBJ2-7; 8 bases line up with TRBD2. Trimming took 5 bases from V and 2 from J; bases not matched to a gene: 5. This CDR3 has 14 amino acids. CDR1 and CDR2 (germline): SGHTA, FQGNSA. The CDR3: CASSTGGGPYEQYF. In DNA, the CDR3 is TGTGCCAGCAGCACCGGGGGGGGCCCCTACGAGCAGTACTTC.

The chain employs TRBV30 and TRBJ1-2; D gene ambiguous. Germline assignment: CDR1 GTSNPN and CDR2 SVGIG (reference sequence). CDR3 size: 11 residues. Trimming took 8 bases from V and 4 from J, leaving 11 bases between them. As DNA, the CDR3 is TGTGCCCGAACTACCTCCTATGGCTACACCTTC. Translation gives CARTTSYGYTF.

The chain uses TRBV9 and TRBJ2-5; TRBD2 aligns across 8 bases. Per the germline V gene, CDR1 is SGDLS and CDR2 is YYNGEE. The CDR3 has 15 amino acids. V dropped 5 bases and J dropped 7; count of bases not matched to a gene: 13. CDR3 loop: CASSRGLDPRGTQYF. The CDR3 nucleotides read TGTGCCAGCAGTCGGGGACTAGATCCGCGGGGGACCCAGTACTTC.

J is TRBJ2-7 and V is TRBV28; D is uncertain. V dropped 8 bases and J dropped 0 bases, with 14 bases sitting between them. Germline V CDR1 and CDR2: MDHEN, SYDVKM. This CDR3 region has 14 residues. The chain's CDR3 is CASDTPYNSYEQYF. The CDR3 DNA reads as TGTGCCAGCGATACCCCATACAACTCCTACGAGCAGTACTTC. The whole variable domain, filled in from reference TRBV28 and TRBJ2-7, reads DVKVTQSSRYLVKRTGEKVFLECVQDMDHENMFWYRQDPGLGLRLIYFSYDVKMKEKGDIPEGYSVSREKKERFSLILESASTNQTSMYLCASDTPYNSYEQYFGPGTRLTVT.

The gene calls are TRBV19 and TRBJ1-4; 10 nucleotides match TRBD1. The CDR3 length is 17 residues. Germline loops: CDR1 LNHDA, CDR2 SQIVND (reference sequence). V dropped 4 bases and J dropped 0; count of bases not matched to a gene: 5. The CDR3 here is CASSTRQGAATNEKLFF. The CDR3 nucleotides read TGTGCCAGTAGTACCAGACAGGGGGCTGCAACTAATGAAAAACTGTTTTTT.

The J gene is TRBJ2-2, the V gene TRBV7-9; D is possibly TRBD1 (5 bases). Germline values: CDR1 SEHNR, CDR2 FQNEAQ (reference sequence). The CDR3 is 15 amino acids. V lost 5 bases and J 1 base, leaving 11 bases between the germline ends. The CDR3: CASSTIDRNTGELFF. In nucleotides, the CDR3 is TGTGCCAGCAGCACCATCGACAGGAACACCGGGGAGCTGTTTTTT.

The rearrangement links TRBV18 to TRBJ1-1, with TRBD1 identical over 9 bases. This CDR3 is 15 amino acids long. V gave up 3 bases and J gave up 9 bases; unmatched junction bases: 11. CDR1 is KGHSH and CDR2 is LQKENI in the germline V gene. The CDR3 spells CASSPQQGAIAKAFF. CDR3 nucleotides: TGTGCCAGCTCACCCCAACAGGGGGCAATCGCTAAAGCTTTCTTT.

The table lists this clone with a count of one. The chain carries TRBV12-5 and TRBJ2-5; D perhaps matches TRBD2 (6 bases). The length of the CDR3 is 17 residues. The germline V and J ends were trimmed by 9 bases and 1 base, with 24 bases remaining between them. Per the germline V gene, CDR1 is LGHNT and CDR2 is FRNRAP. This chain's CDR3 is CASLLSGALGGQETQYF. The CDR3 DNA reads TGTGCTAGCCTCCTTAGCGGCGCCCTCGGTGGCCAAGAGACCCAGTACTTC.

This sequence joins TRBV30 and TRBJ2-7; D ambiguous. Trimming removed 7 bases at V and 2 bases at J, with 18 bases between. There are 14 residues in the CDR3. Germline V gene data show CDR1 as GTSNPN and CDR2 as SVGIG (reference sequence). CDR3: CASSWYDTAYEQYF. The CDR3 DNA reads as TGTGCCTCGAGCTGGTACGACACAGCCTACGAGCAGTACTTC.

V is TRBV9 and J is TRBJ2-1; 14 bases line up with TRBD2. The germline gives CDR1 SGDLS, CDR2 YYNGEE. V shed 3 bases, J shed 9 bases, and the junction held 11 bases outside the gene matches. The CDR3 is 17 amino acids. Written as DNA, the CDR3 is TGTGCCAGCAGCGAGAACGCAGGGACTAGCGGGAGTCGTGAGCAGTTCTTC. Protein: CASSENAGTSGSREQFF.

This clone turned up a few times. The chain employs TRBV19 and TRBJ2-1; D is ambiguous. CDR1 is LNHDA and CDR2 is SQIVND in the germline V gene (reference sequence). The CDR3 is made up of 14 amino acids. Trimming removed 5 bases from V and 0 bases from J, with 8 bases in between. The CDR3 DNA reads TGTGCCAGTAGTTTCTCTAGCTCCTACAATGAGCAGTTCTTC. Amino acid sequence: CASSFSSSYNEQFF.

V gene TRBV19 combines with J gene TRBJ2-7; 7 positions agree with TRBD1. Trimming removed 3 bases from V and 2 bases from J; junction bases left unmatched: 10. Per germline, CDR1 LNHDA and CDR2 SQIVND (reference sequence). The CDR3 has 16 residues. The CDR3 sequence: CASSIGAGQVAYEQYF. In DNA form, the CDR3 reads TGTGCCAGTAGTATCGGCGCCGGACAGGTTGCCTACGAGCAGTACTTC.

The J gene is TRBJ2-7, the V gene TRBV7-2; TRBD2 matches 12 bases. Losses at the gene ends were 2 bases for V and 6 bases for J; bases not matched to a gene: 5. Germline CDR1 reads SGHTA; CDR2 reads FQGNSA. The CDR3 is made up of 15 amino acids. The CDR3 DNA reads as TGTGCCAGCAGCTTACAACTAGCGGGAGGATCCGAGCAGTACTTC. Translated, it gives CASSLQLAGGSEQYF. The whole variable domain, remainder taken from reference TRBV7-2 and TRBJ2-7, is GAGVSQSPSNKVTEKGKDVELRCDPISGHTALYWYRQSLGQGLEFLIYFQGNSAPDKSGLPSDRFSAERTGGSVSTLTIQRTQQEDSAVYLCASSLQLAGGSEQYFGPGTRLTVT.